This is a list of T cell receptor beta chains from one sample in a study of regulatory T cells in long-lasting Graves disease. Via MiXCR, TCRdb re-called the multiplex PCR reads, giving one row per CDR3 protein. The sample lists 420,000 or so distinct CDR3 sequences; about a sixth were seen once. Separately, the same data were catalogued under a study of T cells in Graves' hyperthyroidism and ophthalmopathy.

The source material was peripheral blood mononuclear cells (PBMCs), sampled at new diagnosis, from a patient treated with antithyroid drugs. Receptor source: a young woman with Graves disease. CDR3s include the opening cysteine and the closing phenylalanine or tryptophan. A D gene is named only where the DNA matches it firmly. Some rows mark clone size as missing; the rest say once, few, many or name a class of expanded clone.

d_gene: NA; abundance: many; v_gene: TRBV6-1; CDR3aa: CASTKGGIDTEAFF
d_gene: TRBD2; abundance: many; v_gene: TRBV28; CDR3aa: CASIQLAGGRADTQYF
d_gene: TRBD2; abundance: NA; v_gene: TRBV29-1; CDR3aa: CSALGLASGETQYF
d_gene: TRBD2; abundance: few; v_gene: TRBV29-1; CDR3aa: CSASAGGGVSIQYF
d_gene: NA; abundance: few; v_gene: TRBV19; CDR3aa: CASRGQKFNQPQHF
d_gene: NA; abundance: many; v_gene: TRBV6-5; CDR3aa: CASSSIWTQYF
d_gene: NA; abundance: NA; v_gene: TRBV4-1; CDR3aa: CASSQPQGQETQYF
d_gene: NA; abundance: NA; v_gene: TRBV29-1; CDR3aa: CSTSGEETQYF
d_gene: NA; abundance: few; v_gene: TRBV4-3; CDR3aa: CASSQEASVRKTQYF
d_gene: NA; abundance: NA; v_gene: TRBV6-7; CDR3aa: CASSPRQGGVADTQYF
d_gene: NA; abundance: few; v_gene: TRBV12-3/TRBV12-4; CDR3aa: CASSLSPQTQYF
d_gene: TRBD2; abundance: many; v_gene: TRBV6-1; CDR3aa: CASRGSGRLGNEQFF
d_gene: NA; abundance: NA; v_gene: TRBV25-1; CDR3aa: CASSEAWGNRGEKLFF
d_gene: NA; abundance: NA; v_gene: TRBV28; CDR3aa: CASSKTRRNNEQFF
d_gene: TRBD2; abundance: many; v_gene: TRBV5-6; CDR3aa: CASNRGRVNEQFF
d_gene: NA; abundance: many; v_gene: TRBV9; CDR3aa: CASSGTGETFLDEQYF
d_gene: TRBD1; abundance: few; v_gene: TRBV6-2/TRBV6-3; CDR3aa: CASSWYRGNEKLFF
d_gene: NA; abundance: many; v_gene: TRBV9; CDR3aa: CASSVVVGINTEAFF
d_gene: NA; abundance: many; v_gene: TRBV12-3/TRBV12-4; CDR3aa: CASSRNTEAFF
d_gene: TRBD2; abundance: NA; v_gene: TRBV28; CDR3aa: CTSSLMAGGEQFF
d_gene: TRBD1; abundance: many; v_gene: TRBV10-1; CDR3aa: CASSGQGLTDTQYF
d_gene: NA; abundance: many; v_gene: TRBV28; CDR3aa: CASTPPLGSYEQYF
d_gene: NA; abundance: NA; v_gene: TRBV5-1; CDR3aa: CASSRDMSSTYEQYF
d_gene: TRBD1; abundance: few; v_gene: TRBV10-3; CDR3aa: CAIGEQGARTEAFF
d_gene: NA; abundance: many; v_gene: TRBV7-2; CDR3aa: CASSLFRTLRKEGANEQFF
d_gene: TRBD1; abundance: few; v_gene: TRBV4-1; CDR3aa: CASQRQGDSEAFF
d_gene: TRBD1; abundance: many; v_gene: TRBV20-1; CDR3aa: CSALLTGDYTEAFF
d_gene: TRBD2; abundance: few; v_gene: TRBV7-8; CDR3aa: CASSLLLAGGGSGANVLTF
d_gene: NA; abundance: NA; v_gene: TRBV5-1; CDR3aa: CASSRETFAAAKSIQYF
d_gene: NA; abundance: few; v_gene: TRBV4-3; CDR3aa: CASSIKLGGTEAFF
d_gene: NA; abundance: few; v_gene: TRBV6-8; CDR3aa: CASHLGPGELFF
d_gene: NA; abundance: many; v_gene: TRBV7-2; CDR3aa: CASSYYQNGQPQHF
d_gene: NA; abundance: NA; v_gene: TRBV6-2/TRBV6-3; CDR3aa: CASGYSGQFATNEKLFF
d_gene: NA; abundance: many; v_gene: TRBV12-3/TRBV12-4; CDR3aa: CASTRYGYEQYF
d_gene: NA; abundance: few; v_gene: TRBV30; CDR3aa: CASSRHLSGNTIYF
d_gene: TRBD2; abundance: few; v_gene: TRBV20-1; CDR3aa: CSARGGGNTGELFF
d_gene: TRBD2; abundance: many; v_gene: TRBV7-8; CDR3aa: CASSLVGIAGTKYNEQFF
d_gene: NA; abundance: many; v_gene: TRBV5-1; CDR3aa: CASRLSSFAEQYF
d_gene: NA; abundance: NA; v_gene: TRBV4-3; CDR3aa: CASSQDPGTNTGELFF
d_gene: NA; abundance: NA; v_gene: TRBV15; CDR3aa: CATGLNEKLFF
d_gene: NA; abundance: NA; v_gene: TRBV28; CDR3aa: CASSLWRNTGELFF
d_gene: NA; abundance: few; v_gene: TRBV9; CDR3aa: CASSGGVAGSYEQYF
d_gene: TRBD2; abundance: few; v_gene: TRBV5-1; CDR3aa: CASSVTTTSRDEQFF
d_gene: NA; abundance: many; v_gene: TRBV28; CDR3aa: CASSLTPNYGYTF
d_gene: TRBD1; abundance: many; v_gene: TRBV28; CDR3aa: CASSLWDRAQETQYF
d_gene: NA; abundance: NA; v_gene: TRBV7-9; CDR3aa: CASSLGSVPPWELFF
d_gene: TRBD1; abundance: few; v_gene: TRBV28; CDR3aa: CASSSQGDGNTIYF
d_gene: TRBD1; abundance: few; v_gene: TRBV11-3; CDR3aa: CASSTRRDRDTDTQYF
d_gene: TRBD2; abundance: many; v_gene: TRBV27; CDR3aa: CASSFLPGTSHNNEQFF